The 11 T cell receptor beta chains reported below all come from one sample, sequenced in a study of blood T cell repertoires in COVID-19. TCRdb keeps only in-frame clones here, not all; method: immunoSEQ multiplex PCR. The data contain around 160,000 clones, around 80% of them singletons. The sequenced sample consisted of peripheral blood. Receptor source: a human donor with acute or convalescent COVID-19. The donor label of this sample is uncertain.

V usage is TRBV14 and J usage is TRBJ1-6; D not certain. V gave up 1 base and J gave up 7 bases, with 17 bases separating them. Germline V gene lookup returns CDR1 SGHDN and CDR2 FVKESK. The CDR3 has 17 residues. CDR3 sequence: CASSQVLSGSLNSPLHF. The CDR3 DNA reads as TGTGCCAGCAGCCAAGTTTTGTCGGGGTCTCTCAATTCACCCCTCCACTTT.

The chain carries TRBV29-1 and TRBJ1-2; D is perhaps TRBD1 (5 bases). V was cut by 2 bases and J by 4 bases, with 14 bases left in between. CDR1 SQVTM and CDR2 ANQGSEA come from the germline V gene. This CDR3 is built from 14 residues. The CDR3 DNA is TGCAGCGTTGAATCCTTGGGGCATGGCTATGGCTACACCTTC. This gives the protein CSVESLGHGYGYTF.

The gene calls are TRBV7-9 and TRBJ2-5, with 8 bases fitting TRBD1. V lost 5 bases and J lost 3; bases outside the gene matches: 5. Germline V gene sequence: CDR1 SEHNR, CDR2 FQNEAQ (reference sequence). This CDR3 has 14 amino acids. CDR3 protein: CASSRGQVEETQYF. In DNA form, the CDR3 reads TGTGCCAGCAGCCGGGGACAGGTGGAAGAGACCCAGTACTTC.

V and J are TRBV7-4 and TRBJ1-2, with TRBD1 matching over 12 bases. Germline V lookup: CDR1 SGHVT, CDR2 SQSDAQ. The CDR3 totals 22 residues. V trimming: 2 bases; J trimming: 0 bases; junction bases outside the gene matches: 19. The CDR3 nucleotides are TGTGCCAGCAGCTTACGGGTGGGACAGGGGGCTCTTCTTCGCCTGGCTAACTATGGCTACACCTTC. This codes for CASSLRVGQGALLRLANYGYTF.

The chain joins TRBV3-1 (or the pseudogene TRBV3-2) to TRBJ2-7, with D unresolved. This CDR3 has 11 amino acids. Germline CDR1 LGHDT, CDR2 YNNKEL (reference sequence). With 3 bases removed from V and 7 bases from J, the gap between germline ends came to 7 bases. CDR3 residues: CASSHSWEQYF. CDR3 nucleotides: TGTGCCAGCAGCCATAGTTGGGAGCAGTACTTC.

This clone was recorded once. J is TRBJ2-3 and V is TRBV7-6, with D unresolved. This CDR3 has 14 amino acids. The V gene's germline CDR1 is SGHVS and CDR2 FNYEAQ. V gave up 5 bases and J gave up 1 base, with 10 bases separating them. The CDR3 sequence: CASSKWAGTDTQYF. The CDR3 bases are TGTGCCAGCAGCAAATGGGCTGGCACAGATACGCAGTATTTT.

This clone was observed a few times. The chain carries TRBV30 and TRBJ1-2; TRBD1 might be the D (5 bases). The CDR3 extends over 16 amino acids. Germline CDR1 GTSNPN, CDR2 SVGIG (reference sequence). The ends were cut back, 3 bases at V and 3 bases at J, with 20 bases in the middle. The CDR3 here is CAWSSPRVGADYGYTF. The DNA for the CDR3 is TGTGCCTGGAGCTCACCCAGGGTAGGGGCTGACTATGGCTACACCTTC.

The CDR3 DNA reads TGTGCCAGCAGTGAGACAGGACCAAGGGACTATGGCTACACCTTC. Residues: CASSETGPRDYGYTF. The rearrangement joins TRBV2 to TRBJ1-2; TRBD1 might be the D (6 bases). Per the germline V gene, CDR1 is SNHLY and CDR2 is FYNNEI. The V gene lost 3 bases and the J gene lost 3 bases, with 14 bases spanning the gap. The CDR3 sequence is 15 residues long.

The V gene is TRBV9, the J gene TRBJ1-2; D is unclear. V lost 4 bases to trimming and J lost 0 bases, with 4 bases between them. The CDR3 covers 12 residues. CDR1 and CDR2 (germline): SGDLS, YYNGEE. CDR3 loop: CASSLPNYGYTF. CDR3 bases: TGTGCCAGCAGCCTTCCTAACTATGGCTACACCTTC.

The chain's CDR3 is CASSRSGAAGTEAFF. The CDR3 DNA follows: TGTGCCAGCTCCAGGTCCGGGGCGGCGGGGACTGAAGCTTTCTTT. This chain joins TRBV18 and TRBJ1-1; weak D call: TRBD1 (5 bases). Trimming pared 6 bases from V and 5 bases from J, leaving 19 bases between. This CDR3 region has 15 residues. Germline loops: CDR1 KGHSH, CDR2 LQKENI.

The chain carries TRBV10-3 and TRBJ2-2, with D perhaps TRBD1 (6 bases). This CDR3 has 15 residues. Per the germline V gene, CDR1 is ENHRY and CDR2 is SYGVKD. V was shortened by 0 bases and J by 4 bases, with 9 bases between the two germline ends. CDR3 DNA sequence: TGTGCCATCAGTGAGTCCAGGGGACCCACCGGGGAGCTGTTTTTT. Its protein product is CAISESRGPTGELFF.